A single sample is the source of the 27 T cell receptor beta chains below, sequenced in a study of control samples from healthy donors and cancer patients. This table comes from immunoSEQ multiplex PCR, and its TCRdb copy is limited to in-frame clones, with some not included. The table includes tens of thousands of clones, approximately 90% detected once. Material for sequencing was PBMCs. The receptors here all came from a woman aged 55-70 years with head and neck cancer.

This sequence joins TRBV27 and TRBJ2-5; the D gene is possibly TRBD1 (5 bases). The germline gives CDR1 MNHEY, CDR2 SMNVEV (reference sequence). The CDR3 has 16 residues. V dropped 3 bases and J dropped 7 bases, with 21 bases sitting between them. This CDR3 is CASSFVRAGYTGTQYF. The CDR3 coding sequence is TGTGCCAGCAGTTTTGTCAGGGCAGGTTACACGGGGACCCAGTACTTC.

The rearrangement links TRBV18 to TRBJ2-1; D is perhaps TRBD2 (6 bases). The germline gives CDR1 KGHSH, CDR2 LQKENI. The CDR3 covers 15 residues. V lost 3 bases and J lost 2, with 11 bases in between. Here the CDR3 DNA reads TGTGCCAGCTCACCGACGCGGGGTGCCTACAATGAGCAGTTCTTC. It codes for CASSPTRGAYNEQFF.

V is TRBV4-1 and J is TRBJ2-1; D is undetermined. The germline gives CDR1 MGHRA, CDR2 YSYEKL. V was cut by 4 bases and J by 0 bases, with 10 bases left in between. There are 15 residues in the CDR3. In DNA form, the CDR3 reads TGCGCCAGCAGCCCTTCGCCAAGCTCCTACAATGAGCAGTTCTTC. The encoded protein is CASSPSPSSYNEQFF.

The chain employs TRBV6-5 and TRBJ1-6, with D uncertain. The CDR3 loop spans 15 amino acids. Germline V gives CDR1 MNHEY, CDR2 SVGAGI. Trimming left V 6 bases short and J 4 bases short, with 13 bases between. DNA for the CDR3: TGTGCCAGCAGGCGACCCGCACAGTATAATTCACCCCTCCACTTT. Protein product: CASRRPAQYNSPLHF.

The chain is built from TRBV15 and TRBJ1-1; no clear D. V was pared by 0 bases and J by 6 bases, with 11 bases between. Germline CDR1 is LNHNV and CDR2 is YYDKDF (reference sequence). The CDR3 contains 14 residues. The CDR3 nucleotides are TGTGCCACCAGCAGAGACAGGACTATAGCTGAAGCTTTCTTT. Amino acid sequence: CATSRDRTIAEAFF.

On this clone itself: One end of the junction varies from germline; a read error may be responsible. V and J are TRBV28 and TRBJ2-1; TRBD1 matches at 9 bases. CDR3 size: 15 residues. Per germline, CDR1 MDHEN and CDR2 SYDVKM. The CDR3 DNA reads as TGTGCCGGCAGCACCACAGGGGGCCTGTACAATGAGCAGTTCTTC. Translation: CAGSTTGGLYNEQFF.

The chain links TRBV7-2 to TRBJ2-2; 8 nucleotides match TRBD2. The CDR3 is 15 amino acids. The germline V gene has CDR1 SGHTA and CDR2 FQGNSA. The J segment lost 4 bases and the V segment lost 1 base, leaving 2 bases of the junction unmatched. In nucleotides, the CDR3 is TGTGCCAGCAGCTTAGTTACTAGCGGCACCGGGGAGCTGTTTTTT. This codes for CASSLVTSGTGELFF. The full variable domain, with the rest looked up from reference TRBV7-2 and TRBJ2-2, is GAGVSQSPSNKVTEKGKDVELRCDPISGHTALYWYRQSLGQGLEFLIYFQGNSAPDKSGLPSDRFSAERTGGSVSTLTIQRTQQEDSAVYLCASSLVTSGTGELFFGEGSRLTVL.

The gene calls are TRBV30 and TRBJ1-1; D perhaps matches TRBD1 (6 bases). The germline V and J ends were trimmed by 4 bases and 11 bases, with 17 bases remaining between them. Germline V gives CDR1 GTSNPN, CDR2 SVGIG (reference sequence). The CDR3 covers 12 residues. CDR3 nucleotides: TGTGCCTGGAATAGGGACACCTTTCGGGCTTTCTTT. As protein: CAWNRDTFRAFF.

This clone was detected once. This chain uses TRBV5-6 with TRBJ2-2; D is undetermined. V dropped 2 bases and J dropped 3 bases, with 11 bases sitting between them. The germline CDR1 and CDR2 sequences are SGHDT and YYEEEE. The CDR3 covers 15 residues. In DNA form, the CDR3 reads TGTGCCAGCAGCTTACGACTGACCCACACCGGGGAGCTGTTTTTT. It specifies CASSLRLTHTGELFF.

V usage is TRBV11-2 and J usage is TRBJ2-5; TRBD2 matches 9 bases. CDR3 size: 16 residues. CDR1 is SGHAT and CDR2 is FQNNGV in the germline V gene. V was pared by 5 bases and J by 4 bases, with 11 bases of the junction left unmatched. Written as DNA, the CDR3 is TGTGCCAGCAGCCGGCCCGCGGGACTAGCAATAGAGACCCAGTACTTC. Translation gives CASSRPAGLAIETQYF.

As to this clone: Germline is not matched at one junction end, which may reflect a read error. This chain joins TRBV5-8 and TRBJ2-2; 7 bases align to TRBD1. The CDR3 is 16 amino acids. Germline lookup yields CDR1 SGHTS and CDR2 YDEGEE. This chain's CDR3 is CASSLAKGAKTGELFF. CDR3 coding DNA: TGTGCCAGCAGCTTGGCCAAGGGGGCGAAAACCGGGGAGCTGTTTTTT.

V usage is TRBV28 and J usage is TRBJ1-2, with 11 nucleotides matching TRBD1. The CDR3 loop spans 13 amino acids. The J segment lost 10 bases and the V segment lost 0 bases, leaving 1 base of the junction unmatched. Germline lookup yields CDR1 MDHEN and CDR2 SYDVKM. The CDR3 reads CASSLWDRGHYTF. The CDR3 nucleotides read TGTGCCAGCAGTTTATGGGACAGGGGGCACTACACCTTC.

The V gene is TRBV7-9, the J gene TRBJ2-3; D gene ambiguous. Germline CDR1 and CDR2: SEHNR and FQNEAQ (reference sequence). Trimming took 0 bases from V and 7 from J, leaving 8 bases between them. The CDR3 runs 13 residues. CDR3 bases: TGTGCCAGCAGCTTAGCGGACCCCAATACGCAGTATTTT. Its translation is CASSLADPNTQYF.

The rearrangement joins TRBV15 to TRBJ1-1; TRBD1 might be the D (5 bases). V dropped 0 bases and J dropped 4 bases, with 12 bases sitting between them. The CDR3 length is 15 residues. Per the germline V gene, CDR1 is LNHNV and CDR2 is YYDKDF (reference sequence). DNA of the CDR3: TGTGCCACCAGCAGAGATTACGTCGGGGGCACTGAAGCTTTCTTT. Its translation: CATSRDYVGGTEAFF.

A remark on this clone: The sample contains more than one DNA sequence encoding this CDR3. The rearrangement joins TRBV10-2 to TRBJ2-7, with TRBD2 matching over 10 bases. The CDR3 extends over 14 amino acids. J lost 1 base, V lost 4 bases, and 1 base had no gene match. Per the germline V gene, CDR1 is WSHSY and CDR2 is SAAADI. CDR3 in amino acids: CASSGTSGSYEQYF. Written as DNA, the CDR3 is TGCGCCAGCAGTGGGACTAGCGGTTCCTACGAGCAGTACTTC.

V gene TRBV4-1 combines with J gene TRBJ2-5; no clear D. The CDR3 totals 15 residues. Trimming removed 0 bases at V and 1 base at J, with 9 bases between. CDR1 is MGHRA, CDR2 YSYEKL, per germline. CDR3 in DNA: TGCGCCAGCAGCCAAGATCAGGCAGGCCAAGAGACCCAGTACTTC. Protein product: CASSQDQAGQETQYF.

V usage is TRBV5-4 and J usage is TRBJ2-7, with D possibly matching TRBD2 (5 bases). V was clipped by 0 bases and J by 1 base, with 5 bases between them. The CDR3 has 13 amino acids. Germline V gene data show CDR1 as SGHNT and CDR2 as YYREEE (reference sequence). The CDR3 DNA reads as TGTGCCAGCAGCTTGGCGGGATCCTACGAGCAGTACTTC. It encodes CASSLAGSYEQYF.

This sequence joins TRBV27 and TRBJ1-1, with D unresolved. Per germline, CDR1 MNHEY and CDR2 SMNVEV (reference sequence). The V end lost 6 bases, the J end lost 11 bases, and 16 bases lay between the germline ends. The CDR3 is 12 residues long. CDR3 nucleotides: TGTGCCAGCAGCCCACCTGATGGTTTGGCTTTCTTT. It encodes CASSPPDGLAFF.

This chain uses TRBV5-6 with TRBJ2-7; a possible D gene is TRBD2 (6 bases). Deletions cut 4 bases from V and 2 bases from J, with 16 bases between. The CDR3 consists of 15 residues. Germline values: CDR1 SGHDT, CDR2 YYEEEE. CDR3 protein: CASSTSGRPPYEQYF. The CDR3 region has the DNA TGTGCCAGCAGCACCAGCGGGCGACCTCCCTACGAGCAGTACTTC. Complete variable domain (other parts from reference TRBV5-6 and TRBJ2-7): DAGVTQSPTHLIKTRGQQVTLRCSPKSGHDTVSWYQQALGQGPQFIFQYYEEEERQRGNFPDRFSGHQFPNYSSELNVNALLLGDSALYLCASSTSGRPPYEQYFGPGTRLTVT.

The chain is built from TRBV14 and TRBJ1-1; the D gene is possibly TRBD1 (5 bases). The length of the CDR3 is 14 residues. CDR1 SGHDN and CDR2 FVKESK come from the germline V gene. Trimming took 4 bases from V and 0 from J, leaving 9 bases between them. CDR3 bases: TGTGCCAGCAGCCCGACAGTACTGAACACTGAAGCTTTCTTT. As protein: CASSPTVLNTEAFF.

The chain joins TRBV4-2 to TRBJ1-6, with a weak D call TRBD1 (6 bases). V dropped 8 bases and J dropped 1 base, with 12 bases sitting between them. The CDR3 consists of 15 residues. The V gene's germline CDR1 is LGHNA and CDR2 YNFKEQ. The CDR3 bases are TGTGCCAGCCGTCGGGACAAATCCTATAATTCACCCCTCCACTTT. Residues: CASRRDKSYNSPLHF.

This chain joins TRBV2 and TRBJ1-4, with a tentative D call TRBD1 (6 bases). V was cut by 7 bases and J by 7 bases, with 10 bases left in between. The CDR3 has 12 amino acids. Germline V gives CDR1 SNHLY, CDR2 FYNNEI. The CDR3 loop is CASKTGPEKLFF. The CDR3 region has the DNA TGTGCCAGCAAGACAGGACCTGAAAAACTGTTTTTT.

The chain carries TRBV5-1 and TRBJ2-1, with 7 bases that match TRBD2. The CDR3 consists of 16 residues. The junction had 10 bases not matched to a gene; V was cut back by 3 bases and J by 4 bases. Germline V gives CDR1 SGHRS, CDR2 YFSETQ. CDR3 loop: CASSYTAGVVYNEQFF. DNA for the CDR3: TGCGCCAGCAGCTACACTGCGGGAGTTGTTTACAATGAGCAGTTCTTC.

This clone is a singleton in its sample. V and J are TRBV24-1 and TRBJ2-5, with a weak D call TRBD2 (6 bases). Germline-derived CDR1 and CDR2 are KGHDR and SFDVKD. V lost 1 base to trimming and J lost 5 bases, with 13 bases between them. CDR3 length equals 15 residues. The DNA for the CDR3 is TGTGCCACCAGTGATTTTTCGGGAGAAACGGAGACCCAGTACTTC. Translating gives CATSDFSGETETQYF.

This clone has just one count. The chain links TRBV10-2 to TRBJ1-5; 7 bases are shared with TRBD1. The CDR3 has 15 residues. The ends lost 6 bases at V and 9 bases at J; junction bases unmatched: 14. Germline assignment: CDR1 WSHSY and CDR2 SAAADI. Here the CDR3 DNA reads TGCGCCAGCAGCCAACAGGGGACGCCCATACGGCCCCAGCATTTT. This codes for CASSQQGTPIRPQHF.

DNA for the CDR3: TGTGCCAGCAGTGTTTTTGTTGCGGGGGTCACCGGGGAGCTGTTTTTT. Translation: CASSVFVAGVTGELFF. V gene TRBV6-1 combines with J gene TRBJ2-2; 7 nucleotides line up with TRBD2. J gave up 4 bases and V 4 bases, and 9 bases lay outside the gene matches. CDR3 length: 16 residues. Germline CDR1 is MNHNS and CDR2 is SASEGT.

J is TRBJ1-1 and V is TRBV11-2; D is possibly TRBD1 (6 bases). The CDR3 extends over 14 amino acids. Germline V gene lookup returns CDR1 SGHAT and CDR2 FQNNGV. Trimming stripped 0 bases from V and 10 bases from J, with 15 bases between. CDR3 amino acids: CASSLDRDGGGAFF. CDR3 sequence (DNA): TGTGCCAGCAGCTTAGATCGAGATGGAGGGGGAGCTTTCTTT.